A single sample is the source of the 23 T cell receptor beta chains below, sequenced in a study of CXCR3-negative and CXCR3-positive naive CD8 T cells. The study made its TRB cDNA libraries by 5' RACE, adding UMI labels. For each CDR3 protein, TCRdb gives one entry from its re-call of the 5' RACE reads, without DNA. There are 35,000 to 40,000 distinct CDR3 sequences in the sample, with approximately 14% held by the top ten. Sequenced sample: memory CD8+ T cells from blood. These receptor sequences come from a human donor in good health. Some clones in this sample may be carry-over from other donors' samples.

This rearrangement joins TRBV14 to TRBJ2-1; the TCRdb D gene call, TRBD2, has no DNA to confirm it. The CDR3 loop spans 15 amino acids. The V gene's germline CDR1 is SGHDN and CDR2 FVKESK. The CDR3: CASSLTSGGIHEQFF.

The CDR3 spells CASSGVTQALGGYGYTF. The chain combines TRBV2 with TRBJ1-2. Germline CDR1 is SNHLY and CDR2 is FYNNEI. The CDR3 length is 17 residues.

The chain links TRBV7-9 to TRBJ1-5; the TCRdb D gene call, TRBD1, has no DNA to confirm it. The V gene's germline CDR1 is SEHNR and CDR2 FQNEAQ (reference sequence). The CDR3 is made up of 12 amino acids. The CDR3 loop is CASSATDQPQHF.

The chain couples TRBV7-8 to TRBJ2-7. The CDR3 length is 13 residues. CDR1 SGHVS and CDR2 FQNEAQ come from the germline V gene. This chain's CDR3 is CASSLSTVREQYF.

V usage is TRBV6-4 and J usage is TRBJ2-6; TCRdb lists TRBD1, though no DNA is available to test this call. Germline V lookup: CDR1 MRHNA, CDR2 SNTAGT. This CDR3 spans 16 amino acids. This CDR3 reads CASSDQTGVGANVLTF.

The chain joins TRBV29-1 to TRBJ2-5. In germline, CDR1 is SQVTM, CDR2 ANQGSEA. The CDR3 loop spans 14 amino acids. CDR3 protein: CSVEDSAYWETQYF. Based on the CDR3 plus reference TRBV29-1 and TRBJ2-5, the full variable domain is SAVISQKPSRDICQRGTSLTIQCQVDSQVTMMFWYRQQPGQSLTLIATANQGSEATYESGFVIDKFPISRPNLTFSTLTVSNMSPEDSSIYLCSVEDSAYWETQYFGPGTRLLVL.

The chain employs TRBV9 and TRBJ2-5. The CDR3 covers 14 residues. Per germline, CDR1 SGDLS and CDR2 YYNGEE. CDR3 residues: CASSVATGGETQYF.

CDR3 residues: CASSFREDTEAFF. This sequence joins TRBV5-1 and TRBJ1-1. CDR1 SGHRS and CDR2 YFSETQ come from the germline V gene. There are 13 residues in the CDR3.

The V gene is TRBV28, the J gene TRBJ2-1. The V gene's germline CDR1 is MDHEN and CDR2 SYDVKM. There are 13 residues in the CDR3. The CDR3 spells CASSLYSNNEQFF.

This chain joins TRBV7-9 and TRBJ1-1; TCRdb names TRBD1, which stays unverified in the absence of DNA. The CDR3 runs 16 residues. The V gene's germline CDR1 is SEHNR and CDR2 FQNEAQ (reference sequence). The CDR3 spells CASSPSRQGRNTEAFF.

The V gene is TRBV28, the J gene TRBJ1-4. Germline V gene lookup returns CDR1 MDHEN and CDR2 SYDVKM. The CDR3 length is 14 residues. The CDR3 here is CASSLIPVNEKLFF.

The V gene is TRBV29-1, the J gene TRBJ2-2; the D gene TCRdb calls, TRBD1, cannot be checked with no DNA. There are 13 residues in the CDR3. Germline CDR1 SQVTM, CDR2 ANQGSEA. This CDR3 is CSVWAQATGELFF.

This CDR3 reads CASSPGQGLWAPQHF. The chain uses TRBV28 and TRBJ1-5; the D gene TCRdb calls, TRBD1, cannot be checked with no DNA. The CDR3 is 15 amino acids. Germline V gives CDR1 MDHEN, CDR2 SYDVKM.

The chain has TRBV29-1 and TRBJ2-2. This CDR3 is built from 14 residues. The germline CDR1 and CDR2 sequences are SQVTM and ANQGSEA. The CDR3 sequence is CSVEAPLGTGELFF.

The rearrangement uses TRBV14 and TRBJ1-1; absent DNA, TCRdb's TRBD1 call cannot be checked. Germline CDR1 reads SGHDN; CDR2 reads FVKESK. The CDR3 is made up of 13 amino acids. The CDR3 is CASTPTWGTEAFF.

The rearrangement joins TRBV10-3 to TRBJ1-2; absent DNA, TCRdb's TRBD1 call cannot be checked. Germline V gene lookup returns CDR1 ENHRY and CDR2 SYGVKD. The CDR3 covers 12 residues. CDR3 protein: CAISEVGGGYTF.

This rearrangement joins TRBV6-2 or TRBV6-3 to TRBJ1-1. This CDR3 comprises 14 residues. Germline values: CDR1 MNHEY, CDR2 SVGEGT. CDR3 loop: CASSLTELNTEAFF.

CDR3 loop: CSAREQGAFEQYF. The rearrangement uses TRBV20-1 and TRBJ2-7; TCRdb's D gene call, TRBD1, goes unchecked for lack of DNA. In germline, CDR1 is DFQATT, CDR2 SNEGSKA (reference sequence). The CDR3 spans 13 residues.

The chain recombines TRBV27 with TRBJ2-7; the D call from TCRdb, TRBD1, cannot be confirmed without DNA. Per the germline V gene, CDR1 is MNHEY and CDR2 is SMNVEV (reference sequence). The CDR3 runs to 15 residues. The CDR3 region is CASSLKHRTFDEQYF.

The genes are TRBV6-2 or TRBV6-3 and TRBJ2-1; TCRdb returns TRBD2, unconfirmable since there is no DNA. The CDR3 sequence is 14 residues long. Germline-derived CDR1 and CDR2 are MNHEY and SVGEGT. Here the CDR3 reads CASSFGTSGYEQFF.

This chain joins TRBV7-6 and TRBJ2-1. Germline assignment: CDR1 SGHVS and CDR2 FNYEAQ. The CDR3 extends over 15 amino acids. The CDR3 protein is CASSLAVAAYNEQFF.

The chain uses TRBV14 and TRBJ2-3. The CDR3 loop spans 13 amino acids. CDR1 and CDR2 (germline): SGHDN, FVKESK. The CDR3 protein is CASSQDLTDTQYF.

This chain links TRBV15 with TRBJ2-7; TCRdb's assignment of TRBD2 cannot be checked, as there is no DNA. In germline, CDR1 is LNHNV, CDR2 YYDKDF (reference sequence). There are 14 residues in the CDR3. CDR3 loop: CATSDPLSFYEQYF. The variable domain in full, completed from reference TRBV15 and TRBJ2-7, reads DAMVIQNPRYQVTQFGKPVTLSCSQTLNHNVMYWYQQKSSQAPKLLFHYYDKDFNNEADTPDNFQSRRPNTSFCFLDIRSPGLGDTAMYLCATSDPLSFYEQYFGPGTRLTVT.